This T cell receptor beta chain was sequenced in a study of blood T cell repertoires in COVID-19. Study details: Acute and convalescent COVID-19 samples came from the United States, Italy and Spain. From T cells, B-cell-depleted T cells, or PBMCs came the material, which was cDNA or gDNA.

Patients at the Seattle site were enrolled during active infection and followed longitudinally. In the original processing: Amplification with reference gene primers provided the estimates of nucleated cell counts. The assay was immunoSEQ multiplex PCR, and TCRdb's table has in-frame clones only and misses some. The V and J calls and clone size were taken over from that table, and D and trimming were inferred from the DNA. The sample comprises 200,000 to 250,000 clones, 86% of which are singletons, and roughly 10% rests with the top ten. CDR3 size: 15 residues. The germline V gene has CDR1 LNHDA and CDR2 SQIVND (reference sequence). J gave up 2 bases and V 5 bases, and 8 bases lay outside the gene matches.

The specimen was peripheral blood. The source of this sequence is a woman aged 50 to 60 with COVID-19, enrolled during active disease. The V and J genes are TRBV19 and TRBJ2-5, with 7 positions matching TRBD1. The CDR3: CASSDRTGGQETQYF. For the CDR3, the DNA is TGTGCCAGTAGTGACCGGACAGGCGGGCAAGAGACCCAGTACTTC.